The 18 T cell receptor beta chains listed next were all sequenced from one sample in a study of blood T cells in healthy people across ages. Using a J-beta primer mix together with a sample-barcoded 5' primer, a second PCR was run for about 7 to 12 cycles. TCRdb re-called the 5' RACE reads through MiXCR, storing one row per CDR3 protein. Of roughly 560,000 distinct CDR3 sequences listed, around 24% are singletons. These sequences were also reported in another study, on T cells of mothers and their children.

The sample was blood. The receptors come from a boy between 10 and 17 years old in good health.

The table lists this clonotype with a few counts. This sequence joins TRBV4-3 and TRBJ1-4; D is ambiguous. V was cut by 0 bases and J by 2 bases, with 13 bases left in between. Germline V gene sequence: CDR1 LGHNA, CDR2 YSLEER. The CDR3 spans 17 residues. This CDR3 reads CASSQDRYRETNEKLFF. The CDR3 nucleotides are TGCGCCAGCAGCCAAGATCGGTACAGAGAGACTAATGAAAAACTGTTTTTT.

V and J are TRBV28 and TRBJ1-2; D not resolved. Germline assignment: CDR1 MDHEN and CDR2 SYDVKM. V gave up 6 bases and J gave up 5 bases, with 22 bases separating them. The CDR3 contains 16 residues. CDR3 bases: TGTGCCAGCAGCGTTACAGCGTTGGACCCTATTTATGGCTACACCTTC. Translating gives CASSVTALDPIYGYTF.

V usage is TRBV2 and J usage is TRBJ1-1, with D tentatively TRBD1 (6 bases). V lost 8 bases and J lost 6, with 16 bases in between. The germline CDR1 and CDR2 sequences are SNHLY and FYNNEI. The CDR3 loop spans 13 amino acids. CDR3 sequence reads: CASRTAWRSEAFF. The CDR3 bases are TGTGCCAGCCGGACAGCGTGGAGGTCTGAAGCTTTCTTT.

The chain has TRBV5-1 and TRBJ2-5; maybe TRBD1 (5 bases). CDR1 and CDR2 from the germline V gene are SGHRS and YFSETQ. CDR3 size: 15 residues. Trimming removed 2 bases from V and 1 base from J, with 12 bases in between. CDR3 in amino acids: CASSFQGTTQETQYF. The CDR3 coding sequence is TGCGCCAGCAGCTTCCAGGGAACTACCCAAGAGACCCAGTACTTC.

The chain has TRBV12-3 or TRBV12-4 and TRBJ2-3; 10 positions agree with TRBD2. CDR3 size: 15 residues. J lost 3 bases, V lost 8 bases, and 8 bases had no gene match. The CDR3 region has the DNA TGTGCCAGCGGCGGGACTAGCGTGTTGACAGATACGCAGTATTTT. Translating it yields CASGGTSVLTDTQYF.

The V gene is TRBV12-3 or TRBV12-4, the J gene TRBJ2-1; 12 nucleotides align to TRBD1. This CDR3 region has 20 residues. V shed 6 bases, J shed 1 base, and the junction held 16 bases outside the gene matches. CDR3 sequence: CASRGAGDRGHRGSYNEQFF. CDR3 nucleotides: TGTGCCAGCAGAGGGGCGGGGGACAGGGGGCATCGAGGGTCCTACAATGAGCAGTTCTTC.

The gene calls are TRBV3-1 and TRBJ1-1; 7 positions agree with TRBD1. With 1 base clipped from V and 2 bases from J, the junction kept 4 bases outside the gene matches. This CDR3 is 15 amino acids long. The germline gives CDR1 LGHDT, CDR2 YNNKEL (reference sequence). The CDR3 DNA follows: TGTGCCAGCAGCCAAGGGCGGGACAGAAACACTGAAGCTTTCTTT. Its translation: CASSQGRDRNTEAFF.

The chain joins TRBV28 to TRBJ2-4; no clear D gene. CDR3 length: 12 residues. V was cut by 4 bases and J by 14 bases, with 15 bases left in between. Looked up from germline, CDR1 is MDHEN and CDR2 is SYDVKM. In nucleotides, the CDR3 is TGTGCCAGCAGTTCCGACGTCAGAGATAAGTACTTC. Amino acids: CASSSDVRDKYF.

This clonotype was observed a handful of times. V and J are TRBV7-9 and TRBJ2-1; 11 nucleotides align to TRBD2. With V trimmed by 3 bases and J by 7 bases, 5 bases remained unmatched. The CDR3 length is 15 residues. Germline CDR1 reads SEHNR; CDR2 reads FQNEAQ (reference sequence). CDR3 DNA: TGTGCCAGCAGCTTTAGCGGGAGGGCCGGAAATGAGCAGTTCTTC. Encoded protein: CASSFSGRAGNEQFF.

The rearrangement links TRBV9 to TRBJ2-3, with 10 bases lining up with TRBD2. Germline V gene lookup returns CDR1 SGDLS and CDR2 YYNGEE. J was trimmed by 6 bases and V by 0 bases; bases with no gene match: 10. The length of the CDR3 is 17 residues. The CDR3 spells CASSVEAGLAARDTQYF. The DNA of the CDR3 is TGTGCCAGCAGCGTAGAAGCTGGACTAGCGGCGCGGGATACGCAGTATTTT.

This clonotype was detected a few times. This rearrangement joins TRBV9 to TRBJ1-4; possibly TRBD1 for D (5 bases). This CDR3 contains 15 residues. V was cut by 1 base and J by 8 bases, with 15 bases left in between. In germline, CDR1 is SGDLS, CDR2 YYNGEE. CDR3 in DNA: TGTGCCAGCAGCGTATCGTCAGGGAGGAACGAAAAACTGTTTTTT. Amino acids: CASSVSSGRNEKLFF. The complete variable domain, with remaining parts taken from reference TRBV9 and TRBJ1-4, reads DSGVTQTPKHLITATGQRVTLRCSPRSGDLSVYWYQQSLDQGLQFLIQYYNGEERAKGNILERFSAQQFPDLHSELNLSSLELGDSALYFCASSVSSGRNEKLFFGSGTQLSVL.

The gene calls are TRBV4-3 and TRBJ2-7, with D unclear. The CDR3 totals 17 residues. V was cut by 0 bases and J by 7 bases, with 22 bases left in between. The germline V gene has CDR1 LGHNA and CDR2 YSLEER. CDR3 DNA: TGCGCCAGCAGCCAAGATTTAAGGGCGCAACCCTACGTAGAGCAGTACTTC. This codes for CASSQDLRAQPYVEQYF.

This chain joins TRBV20-1 and TRBJ2-5; D might be TRBD2 (6 bases). The J call is uncertain, as TRBJ2-1 better fits the DNA end. Germline lookup yields CDR1 DFQATT and CDR2 SNEGSKA (reference sequence). This CDR3 spans 11 amino acids. The CDR3 bases are TGCAGTGCGAACAACCGACTAGTTCAGTTCTTC. As protein: CSANNRLVQFF.

V and J are TRBV27 and TRBJ2-3, with D unresolved. V was shortened by 2 bases and J by 10 bases, with 28 bases between the two germline ends. The CDR3 totals 18 residues. The germline V gene has CDR1 MNHEY and CDR2 SMNVEV (reference sequence). CDR3 sequence (DNA): TGTGCCAGCAGTTTAGATAGTTCGAGGCAGAGTTTGGCGAGTGCGCAGTATTTT. The encoded protein is CASSLDSSRQSLASAQYF.

In this sample, this clonotype turned up a few times. The chain is built from TRBV11-2 and TRBJ2-7; the D gene could be TRBD1 or TRBD2 (5 bases each). The V and J ends lost 7 bases and 4 bases respectively, with 20 bases between them. The CDR3 is made up of 15 amino acids. The germline V gene has CDR1 SGHAT and CDR2 FQNNGV. The CDR3 nucleotides read TGTGCCAGCAACTTCAAACGGGACCAGCGTTACGAGCAGTACTTC. It encodes CASNFKRDQRYEQYF.

The chain couples TRBV4-1 to TRBJ2-1; TRBD1 is a possible D gene (6 bases). The DNA end is a closer match to TRBJ2-7, so the J assignment may be wrong. The V gene's germline CDR1 is MGHRA and CDR2 YSYEKL. The CDR3 runs 19 residues. The DNA of the CDR3 is TGCGCCAGCAGCCAAGTGAGGAAATCAGGGGTTGAACAAATCCACGAGCAGTACTTC. Translated, it gives CASSQVRKSGVEQIHEQYF.

This clonotype was recorded only once. The J gene is TRBJ2-3, the V gene TRBV12-3 or TRBV12-4; 12 bases fit TRBD2. This CDR3 has 16 residues. The ends lost 5 bases at V and 10 bases at J; junction bases unmatched: 13. CDR3 sequence: CASSRRLAGVADAQYF. The CDR3 DNA sequence: TGTGCCAGCAGTCGTCGACTAGCGGGAGTAGCGGATGCGCAGTATTTT.

The chain recombines TRBV5-1 with TRBJ2-7; TRBD2 matches 13 bases. CDR3 length: 17 amino acids. Germline V gene data show CDR1 as SGHRS and CDR2 as YFSETQ. V dropped 0 bases and J dropped 4; count of bases not matched to a gene: 7. CDR3 bases: TGCGCCAGCAGCTTGGGACTAGCGGGAGGCAAGAATTACGAGCAGTACTTC. This gives the protein CASSLGLAGGKNYEQYF.